This T cell receptor (beta chain) was profiled in a study of beta chain features in type 1 diabetes. Study information: Regarding age, gender and cell yields, patients proved similar to healthy donors.

General observations from the study: Significant though moderate, a shortening of TCRB CDR3s appeared in all four CD4+ subsets of Type 1 diabetes patients.

Looked up from germline, CDR1 is SGHVS and CDR2 is FNYEAQ. Trimming cost V 0 bases and J 8 bases; bases outside gene matches: 0. This CDR3 region has 13 residues. Expressed TCRB transcripts were sequenced because the isolated RNA had all been reverse transcribed beforehand. TCRdb's table, derived via immunoSEQ multiplex PCR, lists solely in-frame clones and lacks some. Altogether about 30,000 clones are present, roughly 56% being singletons, with the ten largest covering 1.5%. Points on this clone: The antigen remains undetermined.

The chain couples TRBV7-6 to TRBJ2-4; 8 positions match TRBD2. Specimen: Tregs from blood. This sequence originates from a woman between 18 and 30 years old with type 1 diabetes. CDR3 sequence reads: CASSLARGDIQYF. The CDR3 coding sequence is TGTGCCAGCAGCTTAGCGCGGGGGGACATTCAGTACTTC.